Sequencing of this TCR beta chain was carried out in a study of response to subunit inactivated influenza vaccine. General study points: Authors suggested that a seasonal influenza vaccination recruits few new T cells each time.

With respect to this clonotype: Its antigen is undetermined.

TCRdb analysed the RT-PCR reads with MiXCR anew, one entry per CDR3 protein. The repertoire has roughly 700,000 distinct CDR3 sequences, less than 20% of them found once; the top ten carry roughly 12%. Germline V lookup: CDR1 SGHTA, CDR2 FQGTGA. V gave up 0 bases and J gave up 4 bases, with 12 bases separating them. This CDR3 has 15 residues. The source was PBMCs from blood, collected 11 to 12 days after vaccination. The TCR was taken from a man aged 45-65 years who received an inactivated influenza vaccine. The genes are TRBV7-3 and TRBJ2-5; D perhaps matches TRBD2 (6 bases). The chain's CDR3 is CASSLTSTRLETQYF. The CDR3 coding sequence is TGTGCCAGCAGCTTAACTTCGACTAGACTAGAGACCCAGTACTTC.